Below are 28 T cell receptor beta chains sequenced from a single sample in a study of T cell responses to AZD1222 COVID-19 vaccine. Sequencing used immunoSEQ multiplex PCR; TCRdb keeps in-frame clones, though not all of them. The sample contains 150,000 or so clones, 93% of which appear only once. The sample here was peripheral blood, taken on day 0 of AZD1222 vaccination. These receptors all come from an adult in good health.

The V and J genes are TRBV6-6 and TRBJ1-3; the D gene is possibly TRBD1 (5 bases). Germline V CDR1 and CDR2: MNHNY, SVGAGI (reference sequence). Trimming left V 5 bases short and J 4 bases short, with 21 bases between. The CDR3 is 17 residues long. The DNA for the CDR3 is TGTGCCAGCAGTCAATTTCGGGGGGGGTTACTAGGAAACACCATATATTTT. It encodes CASSQFRGGLLGNTIYF.

The chain has TRBV6-2 or TRBV6-3 and TRBJ2-3; D ambiguous. V dropped 3 bases and J dropped 6 bases, with 7 bases sitting between them. The CDR3 consists of 12 residues. The germline V gene encodes CDR1 MNHEY and CDR2 SVGEGT. This chain's CDR3 is CASSYRRDTQYF. The DNA of the CDR3 is TGTGCCAGCAGTTATCGTCGGGATACGCAGTATTTT.

The chain employs TRBV5-1 and TRBJ2-2, with 9 bases aligning to TRBD1. V trimming: 4 bases; J trimming: 5 bases; junction bases outside the gene matches: 3. CDR1 and CDR2 from the germline V gene are SGHRS and YFSETQ. The CDR3 totals 14 residues. The CDR3 reads CASSRDRVTGELFF. The CDR3 bases are TGCGCCAGCAGCCGGGACAGGGTAACCGGGGAGCTGTTTTTT.

A note on this clone: Other DNA sequences in this specimen translate into the identical CDR3. The CDR3 loop reads CSASRTYEQYF. The CDR3 nucleotides read TGCAGTGCTAGCCGCACCTACGAGCAGTACTTC. The V gene is TRBV20-1, the J gene TRBJ2-7; D remains unclear. The germline V gene encodes CDR1 DFQATT and CDR2 SNEGSKA (reference sequence). There are 11 residues in the CDR3. Deletions cut 3 bases from V and 2 bases from J, with 5 bases between.

This chain links TRBV12-3 or TRBV12-4 with TRBJ1-1; TRBD1 might be the D (5 bases). The CDR3 spans 13 residues. Trimming took off 1 base at V and 4 bases at J, with 7 bases between the two ends. CDR3 sequence reads: CASSLGGPTEAFF. The CDR3 nucleotides are TGTGCCAGCAGTTTAGGGGGCCCCACTGAAGCTTTCTTT.

The rearrangement joins TRBV3-1 (or the pseudogene TRBV3-2) to TRBJ2-5; weak D call: TRBD2 (6 bases). CDR3 length equals 16 residues. V lost 0 bases and J lost 1, with 12 bases in between. Germline-derived CDR1 and CDR2 are LGHDT and YNNKEL (reference sequence). The DNA for the CDR3 is TGTGCCAGCAGCCAAGAGGGCCTAGCGTTCCAAGAGACCCAGTACTTC. Its translation: CASSQEGLAFQETQYF.

This chain connects TRBV30 to TRBJ2-1; D might be TRBD2 (5 bases). Germline CDR1 and CDR2: GTSNPN and SVGIG (reference sequence). The CDR3 extends over 15 amino acids. Trimming pared 2 bases from V and 3 bases from J, leaving 14 bases between. DNA of the CDR3: TGTGCCTGGAGTACCCCAGCGGCTATCTACAATGAGCAGTTCTTC. This gives the protein CAWSTPAAIYNEQFF.

In its sample, this clone was seen once. This chain joins TRBV9 and TRBJ2-1, with 7 bases that match TRBD2. The CDR3 sequence is 16 residues long. J lost 2 bases, V lost 4 bases, and 9 bases had no gene match. Germline V gives CDR1 SGDLS, CDR2 YYNGEE. The CDR3 is CASSTIAGATYNEQFF. CDR3 DNA sequence: TGTGCCAGCAGCACAATAGCGGGCGCCACCTACAATGAGCAGTTCTTC.

V gene TRBV18 combines with J gene TRBJ2-2, with 11 positions matching TRBD1. CDR1 and CDR2 (germline): KGHSH, LQKENI. CDR3 length: 19 residues. Losses at the gene ends were 0 bases for V and 6 bases for J; bases not matched to a gene: 12. The CDR3 loop reads CASSPPRLAGQGAAGELFF. The CDR3 DNA reads as TGTGCCAGCTCACCACCGAGATTGGCAGGACAGGGGGCAGCCGGGGAGCTGTTTTTT.

The chain combines TRBV30 with TRBJ2-5, with D possibly matching TRBD2 (6 bases). Germline CDR1 reads GTSNPN; CDR2 reads SVGIG (reference sequence). V was cut by 1 base and J by 8 bases, with 11 bases left in between. The CDR3 length is 12 residues. CDR3 sequence reads: CAWSAGTLTQYF. CDR3 DNA: TGTGCCTGGAGTGCAGGGACTCTAACCCAGTACTTC.

V gene TRBV2 combines with J gene TRBJ1-3; 7 nucleotides align to TRBD1. Germline lookup yields CDR1 SNHLY and CDR2 FYNNEI. CDR3 length: 15 residues. Trimming cost V 5 bases and J 6 bases; bases outside gene matches: 10. The CDR3 loop is CASSKDQGVANTIYF. In nucleotides, the CDR3 is TGTGCCAGCAGTAAGGACCAGGGGGTTGCAAACACCATATATTTT. Full variable domain (remainder filled in from reference TRBV2 and TRBJ1-3): EPEVTQTPSHQVTQMGQEVILRCVPISNHLYFYWYRQILGQKVEFLVSFYNNEISEKSEIFDDQFSVERPDGSNFTLKIRSTKLEDSAMYFCASSKDQGVANTIYFGEGSWLTVV.

This rearrangement joins TRBV13 to TRBJ2-5; D not certain. V was trimmed by 0 bases and J by 3 bases, leaving 8 bases between them. The CDR3 contains 14 residues. Germline assignment: CDR1 PRHDT and CDR2 FYEKMQ (reference sequence). The CDR3 sequence: CASSLGLNEETQYF. Here the CDR3 DNA reads TGTGCCAGCAGCTTAGGCCTAAACGAAGAGACCCAGTACTTC.

The chain employs TRBV19 and TRBJ2-7; 13 bases fit TRBD2. CDR1 LNHDA and CDR2 SQIVND come from the germline V gene (reference sequence). The CDR3 contains 16 residues. V lost 4 bases to trimming and J lost 5 bases; unmatched junction nucleotides: 8. CDR3 protein: CASSRQGLAGVNEQYF. The CDR3 nucleotides are TGTGCCAGTAGTAGGCAAGGACTAGCGGGAGTCAACGAGCAGTACTTC.

The J gene is TRBJ1-6, the V gene TRBV5-6, with D possibly TRBD1 on 6 matching bases. V was cut by 2 bases and J by 8 bases, with 17 bases left in between. The CDR3 covers 16 residues. Germline V gene lookup returns CDR1 SGHDT and CDR2 YYEEEE. In DNA form, the CDR3 reads TGTGCCAGCAGCTTCGGCACAGGGTCGTCTGATTCACCCCTCCACTTT. Translation: CASSFGTGSSDSPLHF.

The chain has TRBV5-1 and TRBJ2-7; TRBD1 matches 10 bases. Germline CDR1 is SGHRS and CDR2 is YFSETQ. The CDR3 is 15 amino acids. Trimming at V came to 5 bases and at J to 0 bases, leaving 5 bases not matched to a gene. The DNA for the CDR3 is TGCGCCAGCAGACCGGGACAGGGGCCCTCCTACGAGCAGTACTTC. It codes for CASRPGQGPSYEQYF. The complete variable domain, with remaining parts taken from reference TRBV5-1 and TRBJ2-7, reads KAGVTQTPRYLIKTRGQQVTLSCSPISGHRSVSWYQQTPGQGLQFLFEYFSETQRNKGNFPGRFSGRQFSNSRSEMNVSTLELGDSALYLCASRPGQGPSYEQYFGPGTRLTVT.

The genes are TRBV9 and TRBJ2-5, with 13 bases fitting TRBD2. Trimming at V came to 3 bases and at J to 4 bases, leaving 9 bases not matched to a gene. Germline-derived CDR1 and CDR2 are SGDLS and YYNGEE. The CDR3 sequence is 17 residues long. CDR3 DNA sequence: TGTGCCAGCAGCGACGGACTAGCGGGAGACGGGCGAGAGACCCAGTACTTC. This translates into CASSDGLAGDGRETQYF.

The gene calls are TRBV13 and TRBJ1-5; D possibly corresponds to TRBD1 (6 bases). The CDR3 is 15 amino acids. The germline V gene has CDR1 PRHDT and CDR2 FYEKMQ (reference sequence). V was shortened by 2 bases and J by 6 bases, with 14 bases between the two germline ends. The CDR3 region has the DNA TGTGCCAGCAGCTTACGGGGGGCATGGAGTCAGCCCCAGCATTTT. Residues: CASSLRGAWSQPQHF.

The genes are TRBV24-1 and TRBJ1-5, with a tentative D call TRBD1 (5 bases). In germline, CDR1 is KGHDR, CDR2 SFDVKD. The CDR3 is made up of 14 amino acids. V lost 3 bases, J lost 3 bases, and 8 bases lay in between. The CDR3 spells CATSDTGANQPQHF. CDR3 in DNA: TGTGCCACCAGTGATACCGGGGCCAATCAGCCCCAGCATTTT.

This chain joins TRBV12-5 and TRBJ2-7, with TRBD1 matching over 10 bases. The CDR3 is 16 residues long. The germline CDR1 and CDR2 sequences are LGHNT and FRNRAP. V was pared by 2 bases and J by 5 bases, with 9 bases of the junction left unmatched. The CDR3 is CASGLTIGQGVDEQYF. CDR3 nucleotide sequence: TGTGCTAGTGGTTTGACAATTGGACAGGGGGTTGACGAGCAGTACTTC.

This chain connects TRBV12-3 or TRBV12-4 to TRBJ1-2; D call uncertain. Trimming shortened V by 6 bases and J by 5 bases, and 13 bases separated the two germline ends. CDR3 size: 13 residues. CDR3 in amino acids: CASSPTRRYGYTF. CDR3 in DNA: TGTGCCAGCAGCCCGACACGGAGGTATGGCTACACCTTC.

The table lists this clone with a few counts. The CDR3 here is CASSIWDRSRELFF. CDR3 coding DNA: TGTGCCAGTAGTATTTGGGATCGCAGTCGGGAGCTGTTTTTT. This sequence joins TRBV19 and TRBJ2-2; D is uncertain. The CDR3 covers 14 residues. The V and J ends lost 3 bases and 9 bases respectively, with 14 bases between them. Looked up from germline, CDR1 is LNHDA and CDR2 is SQIVND (reference sequence).

The J gene is TRBJ2-7, the V gene TRBV2, with TRBD1 as a possible D gene (6 bases). Trimming removed 11 bases from V and 0 bases from J, with 11 bases in between. The germline gives CDR1 SNHLY, CDR2 FYNNEI. The CDR3 extends over 12 amino acids. The CDR3: CAGGRGSYEQYF. The CDR3 region has the DNA TGTGCCGGGGGCCGGGGCTCCTACGAGCAGTACTTC.

This clone was detected only once. The chain carries TRBV19 and TRBJ1-2, with a tentative D call TRBD1 (5 bases). Trimming left V 1 base short and J 14 bases short, with 11 bases between. The germline gives CDR1 LNHDA, CDR2 SQIVND (reference sequence). This CDR3 spans 11 amino acids. The CDR3, as DNA: TGTGCCAGTAGTATAGGACAGATCACTACCTTC. Its translation: CASSIGQITTF. Supplemented by reference TRBV19 and TRBJ1-2, the full variable domain reads DGGITQSPKYLFRKEGQNVTLSCEQNLNHDAMYWYRQDPGQGLRLIYYSQIVNDFQKGDIAEGYSVSREKKESFPLTVTSAQKNPTAFYLCASSIGQITTFGSGTRLTVV.

This sequence joins TRBV2 and TRBJ1-2; D is unclear. V shed 6 bases and J shed 7 bases, with 12 bases lying between them. The CDR3 runs 12 residues. Germline V CDR1 and CDR2: SNHLY, FYNNEI. The CDR3 protein is CASSDDMGGYTF. CDR3 bases: TGTGCCAGCAGCGACGACATGGGTGGCTACACCTTC. Variable domain in full (rest from reference TRBV2 and TRBJ1-2): EPEVTQTPSHQVTQMGQEVILRCVPISNHLYFYWYRQILGQKVEFLVSFYNNEISEKSEIFDDQFSVERPDGSNFTLKIRSTKLEDSAMYFCASSDDMGGYTFGSGTRLTVV.

The genes are TRBV13 and TRBJ1-1, with D maybe TRBD1 (5 bases). This CDR3 region has 18 residues. CDR1 is PRHDT, CDR2 FYEKMQ, per germline (reference sequence). The V end was cut by 3 bases, the J end by 0 bases, with 20 bases between. The CDR3 sequence is CASSFSRAYLTMNTEAFF. DNA for the CDR3: TGTGCCAGCAGCTTTAGCAGGGCTTACCTTACTATGAACACTGAAGCTTTCTTT.

The CDR3 DNA reads TGCGCCAGCAGCCTTTCCGGGACAGGGGGTGGCTACACCTTC. This encodes CASSLSGTGGGYTF. The chain recombines TRBV5-1 with TRBJ1-2, with 11 bases lining up with TRBD1. The germline CDR1 and CDR2 sequences are SGHRS and YFSETQ. J was trimmed by 7 bases and V by 4 bases; bases with no gene match: 6. This CDR3 region has 14 residues.

This sequence joins TRBV5-1 and TRBJ2-6; TRBD1 matches at 9 bases. With V trimmed by 2 bases and J by 2 bases, 8 bases remained unmatched. Looked up from germline, CDR1 is SGHRS and CDR2 is YFSETQ. The CDR3 contains 18 residues. CDR3 bases: TGCGCCAGCAGCTTAACCGGGACAGGGTACACTGGGGCCAACGTCCTGACTTTC. Amino acids: CASSLTGTGYTGANVLTF.

The chain carries TRBV5-1 and TRBJ2-1; TRBD2 is a possible D gene (5 bases). The V gene lost 2 bases and the J gene lost 0 bases, with 9 bases spanning the gap. Per germline, CDR1 SGHRS and CDR2 YFSETQ. This CDR3 region has 15 residues. The CDR3 DNA reads as TGCGCCAGCAGCTTCAGCGGTAGCTCCTACAATGAGCAGTTCTTC. Amino acids: CASSFSGSSYNEQFF.